This T cell receptor (beta chain) was captured by sequencing in a study of T cells after posttransplantation cyclophosphamide. Study outcomes and limitations: Later post-transplant blood repertoires were often dominated by donor CD8+ memory clones.

Measured with immunoSEQ multiplex PCR; TCRdb has only the in-frame clones, and not every one. The sample shows 1,500 to 2,500 clones, 94% of them seen only once. Peripheral blood was collected from the related graft donor on the marrow donation day. Cells defined as naive were viable CD3+CD4+ or CD3+CD8+ and CCR7+CD45RA+CD45RO-CD95-CD27+CD28+. A note on this clone: The antigen is unknown.

Germline V CDR1 and CDR2: SEHNR, FQNEAQ (reference sequence). J gave up 3 bases and V 3 bases, and 4 bases lay outside the gene matches. This CDR3 has 14 residues. The origin of this receptor is a woman aged 55 to 70 in good health, CMV-negative, and a related stem cell transplant donor. The rearrangement joins TRBV7-9 to TRBJ2-7, with 8 nucleotides matching TRBD1. The sample taken for sequencing was naive CD8+ T cells sorted from PBMCs. CDR3 DNA sequence: TGTGCCAGCAGCTTGACGGGGACAGGCTACGAGCAGTACTTC. Amino acids: CASSLTGTGYEQYF.